This entry lists 22 T cell receptor beta chains sequenced from one sample in a study of identical twins. TCRdb fed the 5' RACE reads into MiXCR, producing one record per CDR3 protein. The table has about 700,000 distinct CDR3 sequences, 8.5% to 9% seen once. Another study also made use of these data, one on yellow fever vaccine responses in identical twins.

Sequenced material: PBMCs. The receptors derive from a woman aged 18-29 years in good health.

Ten or more counts support this clonotype. The chain recombines TRBV24-1 with TRBJ2-3, with D possibly TRBD1 on 5 matching bases. The CDR3 runs 19 residues. In germline, CDR1 is KGHDR, CDR2 SFDVKD. V was trimmed by 3 bases and J by 0 bases, leaving 21 bases between them. CDR3 residues: CATSDPPLNQGGSTDTQYF. CDR3 DNA sequence: TGTGCCACCAGTGATCCACCCCTCAATCAGGGTGGGAGCACAGATACGCAGTATTTT.

There are many counts of this clonotype. The chain recombines TRBV11-3 with TRBJ2-3; D remains ambiguous. The CDR3 runs 13 residues. Germline V gives CDR1 SGHNT, CDR2 YENEEA. Trimming pared 1 base from V and 3 bases from J, leaving 5 bases between. CDR3 loop: CASSLGHTDTQYF. CDR3 in DNA: TGTGCCAGCAGCTTAGGACATACAGATACGCAGTATTTT.

This clonotype was observed a handful of times. DNA of the CDR3: TGTGCCAGCAGACAACTTCGGGACCGGCGAGATGGCTACACCTTC. It yields the protein CASRQLRDRRDGYTF. The chain has TRBV28 and TRBJ1-2; tentative D call: TRBD1 (5 bases). Germline CDR1 and CDR2: MDHEN and SYDVKM. The CDR3 consists of 15 residues. Trimming removed 6 bases from V and 6 bases from J, with 20 bases in between.

CDR3 loop: CSARRGVRGSNQPQHF. The CDR3 DNA reads as TGCAGTGCTAGACGAGGTGTCCGGGGTAGCAATCAGCCCCAGCATTTT. The gene calls are TRBV20-1 and TRBJ1-5; D is unclear. This CDR3 has 16 residues. In germline, CDR1 is DFQATT, CDR2 SNEGSKA (reference sequence). V was shortened by 2 bases and J by 0 bases, with 14 bases between the two germline ends.

This clonotype was detected only a few times. This sequence joins TRBV29-1 and TRBJ2-5; 7 nucleotides align to TRBD1. With V trimmed by 1 base and J by 4 bases, 9 bases remained unmatched. Per germline, CDR1 SQVTM and CDR2 ANQGSEA. The CDR3 sequence is 15 residues long. For the CDR3, the DNA is TGCAGCGTTGAAGGCAACTACAGGGGCGCAGAGACCCAGTACTTC. This sequence encodes CSVEGNYRGAETQYF.

There are many counts of this clonotype. V and J are TRBV18 and TRBJ2-3; the match to TRBD2 covers 7 bases. Germline CDR1 is KGHSH and CDR2 is LQKENI. There are 14 residues in the CDR3. Germline trimming cut 3 bases from V and 2 bases from J; bases unmatched to any gene: 2. The CDR3 loop is CASSPGLTTDTQYF. CDR3 bases: TGTGCCAGCTCACCGGGACTAACCACAGATACGCAGTATTTT. Full variable domain (rest looked up from reference TRBV18 and TRBJ2-3): NAGVMQNPRHLVRRRGQEARLRCSPMKGHSHVYWYRQLPEEGLKFMVYLQKENIIDESGMPKERFSAEFPKEGPSILRIQQVVRGDSAAYFCASSPGLTTDTQYFGPGTRLTVL.

This chain uses TRBV9 with TRBJ2-5, with TRBD1 matching over 8 bases. The germline V gene encodes CDR1 SGDLS and CDR2 YYNGEE. V trimming: 0 bases; J trimming: 5 bases; junction bases outside the gene matches: 9. This CDR3 has 16 residues. CDR3 region: CASSVESGQGYETQYF. Here the CDR3 DNA reads TGTGCCAGCAGCGTAGAATCCGGACAGGGATATGAGACCCAGTACTTC. Combining the CDR3 with reference TRBV9 and TRBJ2-5 gives the whole variable domain DSGVTQTPKHLITATGQRVTLRCSPRSGDLSVYWYQQSLDQGLQFLIQYYNGEERAKGNILERFSAQQFPDLHSELNLSSLELGDSALYFCASSVESGQGYETQYFGPGTRLLVL.

This chain links TRBV10-3 with TRBJ1-5; 7 nucleotides match TRBD1. Germline values: CDR1 ENHRY, CDR2 SYGVKD. The CDR3 runs 13 residues. V shed 4 bases, J shed 5 bases, and the junction held 2 bases outside the gene matches. The CDR3 nucleotides read TGTGCCATCAGTGCCGGGACAGATCAGCCCCAGCATTTT. It is translated as CAISAGTDQPQHF.

This clonotype has a count of ten or more. This chain uses TRBV29-1 with TRBJ2-2; unclear D gene. From germline, CDR1 is SQVTM and CDR2 ANQGSEA. This CDR3 has 14 amino acids. Trimming shortened V by 5 bases and J by 6 bases, and 16 bases separated the two germline ends. CDR3 in DNA: TGCAGCGTTCTGGAAGGGTATAGGGCCGGGGAGCTGTTTTTT. It specifies CSVLEGYRAGELFF.

This clonotype was seen more than once but under ten times. CDR3 protein: CASSQSVGLYEQYF. The CDR3 DNA is TGCGCCAGCAGCCAAAGTGTGGGGTTGTACGAGCAGTACTTC. The chain has TRBV4-3 and TRBJ2-7; no definite D call. The germline gives CDR1 LGHNA, CDR2 YSLEER. This CDR3 region has 14 residues. V was clipped by 2 bases and J by 4 bases, with 12 bases between them.

This clonotype occurred once. The chain links TRBV3-1 to TRBJ1-6; the match to TRBD1 covers 9 bases. The CDR3 is made up of 14 amino acids. The germline CDR1 and CDR2 sequences are LGHDT and YNNKEL (reference sequence). The V gene end was trimmed by 4 bases and the J gene end by 10 bases; junction bases not matched to a gene: 5. CDR3 loop: CASSPGQGFSPLHF. CDR3 nucleotide sequence: TGTGCCAGCAGCCCGGGACAGGGTTTCTCACCCCTCCACTTT.

The genes are TRBV5-6 and TRBJ2-5; TRBD1 or TRBD2 may be the D gene (5 bases each). Germline V gives CDR1 SGHDT, CDR2 YYEEEE. The CDR3 length is 15 residues. Trimming removed 1 base at V and 5 bases at J, with 15 bases between. The CDR3 here is CASSLYRGPDETQYF. DNA of the CDR3: TGTGCCAGCAGCTTGTATCGGGGCCCGGACGAGACCCAGTACTTC.

CDR3 loop: CASRPGTGVTGELFF. The CDR3 region has the DNA TGTGCCAGCAGACCCGGGACAGGGGTCACCGGGGAGCTGTTTTTT. The rearrangement uses TRBV12-3 or TRBV12-4 and TRBJ2-2, with 10 nucleotides matching TRBD1. The CDR3 contains 15 residues. V lost 6 bases, J lost 4 bases, and 5 bases stayed unmatched.

This clonotype was detected a few times. The chain uses TRBV14 and TRBJ2-1; 8 bases line up with TRBD2. V was clipped by 5 bases and J by 2 bases; unmatched bases: 5. The CDR3 contains 15 residues. CDR1 and CDR2 from the germline V gene are SGHDN and FVKESK. The CDR3 DNA follows: TGTGCCAGCAGCTACCAGCGGGGGACCTACAATGAGCAGTTCTTC. Amino acid sequence: CASSYQRGTYNEQFF.

Ten or more counts support this clonotype. This chain uses TRBV29-1 with TRBJ2-2; 7 bases are shared with TRBD1. Germline CDR1 SQVTM, CDR2 ANQGSEA. This CDR3 is built from 15 residues. V trimming: 6 bases; J trimming: 0 bases; junction bases outside the gene matches: 7. Here the CDR3 reads CSVAGTAPNTGELFF. The CDR3 nucleotides are TGCAGCGTGGCCGGGACAGCCCCGAACACCGGGGAGCTGTTTTTT.

This rearrangement joins TRBV15 to TRBJ2-7; a weak D match, TRBD2 (5 bases). Deletions cut 1 base from V and 2 bases from J, with 9 bases between. This CDR3 comprises 14 residues. Germline loops: CDR1 LNHNV, CDR2 YYDKDF (reference sequence). The CDR3 loop is CATSRGAGTYEQYF. DNA for the CDR3: TGTGCCACCAGCAGAGGCGCGGGCACCTACGAGCAGTACTTC.

This clonotype was detected a few times. V and J are TRBV6-5 and TRBJ1-2, with D unclear. This CDR3 has 12 residues. V was cut by 5 bases and J by 0 bases, with 4 bases left in between. CDR1 is MNHEY and CDR2 is SVGAGI in the germline V gene. CDR3 nucleotide sequence: TGTGCCAGCAGTCCCTCTAACTATGGCTACACCTTC. Protein product: CASSPSNYGYTF.

The rearrangement links TRBV6-1 to TRBJ2-2, with 12 positions matching TRBD2. The CDR3 is 17 amino acids. CDR1 is MNHNS and CDR2 is SASEGT in the germline V gene. V shed 4 bases, J shed 0 bases, and the junction held 3 bases outside the gene matches. CDR3 coding DNA: TGTGCCAGCAGTGCTACTAGCGGGGGGTCGAACACCGGGGAGCTGTTTTTT. Its translation: CASSATSGGSNTGELFF.

This clonotype has ten or more counts. The V and J genes are TRBV6-2 or TRBV6-3 and TRBJ2-5; D not resolved. V was cut by 6 bases and J by 6 bases, with 8 bases left in between. The CDR3 runs 11 residues. The germline V gene has CDR1 MNHEY and CDR2 SVGEGT. The CDR3 DNA follows: TGTGCCAGCAGCCATGGGAAGACCCAGTACTTC. Amino acids: CASSHGKTQYF.

The chain couples TRBV7-2 to TRBJ2-1; weak D call: TRBD1 (6 bases). The CDR3 extends over 15 amino acids. The germline V gene encodes CDR1 SGHTA and CDR2 FQGNSA. Trimming took 5 bases from V and 0 from J, leaving 11 bases between them. For the CDR3, the DNA is TGTGCCAGCAGCCCCAACAGGGTCTCCTACAATGAGCAGTTCTTC. Its translation is CASSPNRVSYNEQFF.

This clonotype was seen at least ten times. CDR3 sequence: CASLEGVRVDTEAFF. CDR3 coding DNA: TGTGCCAGCCTGGAAGGTGTGCGTGTGGACACTGAAGCTTTCTTT. The chain has TRBV12-3 or TRBV12-4 and TRBJ1-1; D unclear. Trimming left V 8 bases short and J 3 bases short, with 19 bases between. The CDR3 totals 15 residues.

This clonotype turned up a few times. The rearrangement joins TRBV4-3 to TRBJ2-1, with 8 bases aligning to TRBD2. V shed 0 bases, J shed 4 bases, and the junction held 2 bases outside the gene matches. Germline CDR1 and CDR2: LGHNA and YSLEER. The CDR3 covers 15 residues. The CDR3 spells CASSQDQRGYNEQFF. The CDR3 DNA reads TGCGCCAGCAGCCAAGATCAGCGGGGGTACAATGAGCAGTTCTTC.